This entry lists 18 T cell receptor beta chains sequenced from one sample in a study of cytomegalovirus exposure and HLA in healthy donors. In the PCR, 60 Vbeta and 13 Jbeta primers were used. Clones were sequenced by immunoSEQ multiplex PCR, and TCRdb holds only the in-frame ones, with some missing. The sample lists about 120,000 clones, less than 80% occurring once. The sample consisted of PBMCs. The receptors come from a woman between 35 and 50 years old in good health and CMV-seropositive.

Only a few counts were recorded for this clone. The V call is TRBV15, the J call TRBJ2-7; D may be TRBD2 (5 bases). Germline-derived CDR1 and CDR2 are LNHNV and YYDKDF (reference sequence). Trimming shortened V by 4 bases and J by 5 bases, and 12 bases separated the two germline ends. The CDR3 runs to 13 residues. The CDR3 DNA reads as TGTGCCACCAGCACGGGAAGAGCTAACGAGCAGTACTTC. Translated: CATSTGRANEQYF.

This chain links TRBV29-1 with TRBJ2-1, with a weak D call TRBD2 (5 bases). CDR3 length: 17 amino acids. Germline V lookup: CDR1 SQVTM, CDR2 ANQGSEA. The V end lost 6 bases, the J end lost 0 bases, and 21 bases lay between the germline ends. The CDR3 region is CSVAVERLAYSYNEQFF. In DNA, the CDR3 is TGCAGCGTCGCAGTGGAGAGGCTAGCCTACTCCTACAATGAGCAGTTCTTC.

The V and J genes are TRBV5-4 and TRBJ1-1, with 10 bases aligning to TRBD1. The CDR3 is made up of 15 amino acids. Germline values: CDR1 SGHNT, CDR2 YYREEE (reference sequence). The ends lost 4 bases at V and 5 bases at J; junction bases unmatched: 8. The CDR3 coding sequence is TGTGCCAGCAGCAACGACAGGGGGCGGAGTACTGAAGCTTTCTTT. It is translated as CASSNDRGRSTEAFF. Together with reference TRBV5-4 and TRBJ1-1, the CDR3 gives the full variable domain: ETGVTQSPTHLIKTRGQQVTLRCSSQSGHNTVSWYQQALGQGPQFIFQYYREEENGRGNFPPRFSGLQFPNYSSELNVNALELDDSALYLCASSNDRGRSTEAFFGQGTRLTVV.

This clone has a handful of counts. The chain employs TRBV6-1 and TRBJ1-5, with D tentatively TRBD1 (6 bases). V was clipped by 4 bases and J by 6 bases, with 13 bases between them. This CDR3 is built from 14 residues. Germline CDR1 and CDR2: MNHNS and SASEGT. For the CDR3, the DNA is TGTGCCAGCAGTGTCTCAGGGGTTGGTCAGCCCCAGCATTTT. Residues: CASSVSGVGQPQHF.

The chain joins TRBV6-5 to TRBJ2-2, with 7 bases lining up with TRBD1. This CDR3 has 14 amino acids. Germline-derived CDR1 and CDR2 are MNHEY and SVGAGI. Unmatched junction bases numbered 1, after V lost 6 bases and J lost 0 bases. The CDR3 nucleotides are TGTGCCAGCAGCGGGACAGCGAACACCGGGGAGCTGTTTTTT. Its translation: CASSGTANTGELFF.

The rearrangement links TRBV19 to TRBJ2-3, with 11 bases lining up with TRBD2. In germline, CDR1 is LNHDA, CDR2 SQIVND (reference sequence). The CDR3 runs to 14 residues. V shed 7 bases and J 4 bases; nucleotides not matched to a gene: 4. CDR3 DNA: TGTGCCAGTAAAGAACTAGCGGGAGCAGATACGCAGTATTTT. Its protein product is CASKELAGADTQYF.

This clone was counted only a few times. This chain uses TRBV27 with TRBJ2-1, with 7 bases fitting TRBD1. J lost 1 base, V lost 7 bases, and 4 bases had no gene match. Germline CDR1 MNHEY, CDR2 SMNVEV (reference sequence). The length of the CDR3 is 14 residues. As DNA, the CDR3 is TGTGCCAGCACTAAACAGGGGTCCTACAATGAGCAGTTCTTC. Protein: CASTKQGSYNEQFF.

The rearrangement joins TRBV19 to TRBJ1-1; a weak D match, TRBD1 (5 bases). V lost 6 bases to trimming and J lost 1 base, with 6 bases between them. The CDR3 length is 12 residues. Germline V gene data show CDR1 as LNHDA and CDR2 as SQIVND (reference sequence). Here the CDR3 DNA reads TGTGCCAGTAGCGGGGGGAACACTGAAGCTTTCTTT. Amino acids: CASSGGNTEAFF. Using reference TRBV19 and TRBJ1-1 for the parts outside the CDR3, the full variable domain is DGGITQSPKYLFRKEGQNVTLSCEQNLNHDAMYWYRQDPGQGLRLIYYSQIVNDFQKGDIAEGYSVSREKKESFPLTVTSAQKNPTAFYLCASSGGNTEAFFGQGTRLTVV.

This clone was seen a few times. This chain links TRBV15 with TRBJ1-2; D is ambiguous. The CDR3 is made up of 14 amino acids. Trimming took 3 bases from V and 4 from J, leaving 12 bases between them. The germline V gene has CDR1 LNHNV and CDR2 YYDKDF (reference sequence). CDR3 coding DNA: TGTGCCACCAGCAGTCCAGGCCGTCTCTATGGCTACACCTTC. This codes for CATSSPGRLYGYTF.

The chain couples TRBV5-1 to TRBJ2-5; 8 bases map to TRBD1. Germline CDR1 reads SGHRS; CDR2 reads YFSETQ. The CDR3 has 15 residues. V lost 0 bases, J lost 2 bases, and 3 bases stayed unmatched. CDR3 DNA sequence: TGCGCCAGCAGCTTGGGGGACAGGAGACAAGAGACCCAGTACTTC. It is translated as CASSLGDRRQETQYF.

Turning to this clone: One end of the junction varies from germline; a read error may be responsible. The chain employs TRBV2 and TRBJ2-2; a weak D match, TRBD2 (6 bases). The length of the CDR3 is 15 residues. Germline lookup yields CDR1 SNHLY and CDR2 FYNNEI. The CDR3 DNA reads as TGTGCCGGCAGCCGAACGGGGGAGAACACCGGGGAGCTGTTTTTT. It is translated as CAGSRTGENTGELFF.

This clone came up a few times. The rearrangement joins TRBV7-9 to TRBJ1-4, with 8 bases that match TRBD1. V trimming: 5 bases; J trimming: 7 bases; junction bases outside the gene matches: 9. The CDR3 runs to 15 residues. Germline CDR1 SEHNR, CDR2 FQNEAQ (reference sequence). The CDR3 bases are TGTGCCAGCAGCACCAGGACAGGGCTCGGTGAAAAACTGTTTTTT. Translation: CASSTRTGLGEKLFF. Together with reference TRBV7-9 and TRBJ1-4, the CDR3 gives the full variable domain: DTGVSQNPRHKITKRGQNVTFRCDPISEHNRLYWYRQTLGQGPEFLTYFQNEAQLEKSRLLSDRFSAERPKGSFSTLEIQRTEQGDSAMYLCASSTRTGLGEKLFFGSGTQLSVL.

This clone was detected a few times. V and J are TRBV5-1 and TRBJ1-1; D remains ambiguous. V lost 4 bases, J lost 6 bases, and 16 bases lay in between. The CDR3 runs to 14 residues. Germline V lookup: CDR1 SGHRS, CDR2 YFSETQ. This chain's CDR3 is CASSPPTDIAEAFF. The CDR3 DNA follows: TGCGCCAGCAGCCCCCCGACTGATATTGCTGAAGCTTTCTTT. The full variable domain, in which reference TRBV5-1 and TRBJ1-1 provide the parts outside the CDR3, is KAGVTQTPRYLIKTRGQQVTLSCSPISGHRSVSWYQQTPGQGLQFLFEYFSETQRNKGNFPGRFSGRQFSNSRSEMNVSTLELGDSALYLCASSPPTDIAEAFFGQGTRLTVV.

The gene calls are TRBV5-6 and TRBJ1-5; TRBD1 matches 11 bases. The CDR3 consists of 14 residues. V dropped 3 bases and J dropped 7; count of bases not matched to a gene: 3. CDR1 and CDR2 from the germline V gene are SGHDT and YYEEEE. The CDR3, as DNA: TGTGCCAGCAGCTGGGGACAGGGGGGGCAGCCCCAGCATTTT. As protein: CASSWGQGGQPQHF.

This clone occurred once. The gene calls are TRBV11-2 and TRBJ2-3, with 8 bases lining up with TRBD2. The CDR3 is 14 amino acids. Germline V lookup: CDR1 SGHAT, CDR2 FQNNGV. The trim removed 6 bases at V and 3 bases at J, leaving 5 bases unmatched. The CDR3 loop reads CASRRGAGTDTQYF. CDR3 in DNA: TGTGCCAGCAGGCGGGGGGCCGGGACAGATACGCAGTATTTT.

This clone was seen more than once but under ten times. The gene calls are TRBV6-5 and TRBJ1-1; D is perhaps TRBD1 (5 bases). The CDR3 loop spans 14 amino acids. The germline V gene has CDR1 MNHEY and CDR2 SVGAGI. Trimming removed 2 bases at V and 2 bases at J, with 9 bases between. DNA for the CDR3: TGTGCCAGCAGTTACCTTGACAGTAACACTGAAGCTTTCTTT. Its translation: CASSYLDSNTEAFF.

The CDR3 nucleotides read TGTGCCAGCAGCTTAGGGAGGGGCGACTACAATGAGCAGTTCTTC. Protein: CASSLGRGDYNEQFF. V usage is TRBV7-2 and J usage is TRBJ2-1, with D perhaps matching TRBD2 (6 bases). Germline V gene sequence: CDR1 SGHTA, CDR2 FQGNSA. The CDR3 runs 15 residues. V was pared by 1 base and J by 3 bases, with 10 bases between.

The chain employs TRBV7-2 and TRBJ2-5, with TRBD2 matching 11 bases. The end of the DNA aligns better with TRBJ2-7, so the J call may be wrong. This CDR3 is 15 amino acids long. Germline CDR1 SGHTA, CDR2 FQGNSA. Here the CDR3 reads CASSLPTSGRYEQYF. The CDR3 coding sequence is TGTGCCAGCAGCTTGCCAACTAGCGGGAGATACGAGCAGTACTTC.